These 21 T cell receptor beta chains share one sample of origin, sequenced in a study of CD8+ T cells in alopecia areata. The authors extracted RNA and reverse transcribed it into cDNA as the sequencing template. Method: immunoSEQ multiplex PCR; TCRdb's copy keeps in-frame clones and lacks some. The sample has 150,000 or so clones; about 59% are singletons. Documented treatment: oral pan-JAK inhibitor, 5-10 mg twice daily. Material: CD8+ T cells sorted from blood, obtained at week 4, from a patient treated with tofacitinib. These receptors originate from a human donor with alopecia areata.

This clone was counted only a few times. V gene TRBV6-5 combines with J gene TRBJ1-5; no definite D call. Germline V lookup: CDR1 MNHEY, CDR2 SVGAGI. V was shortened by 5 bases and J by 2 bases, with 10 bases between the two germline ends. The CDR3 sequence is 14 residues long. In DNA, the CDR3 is TGTGCCAGCAGTCCAAATCCGGGCAATCAGCCCCAGCATTTT. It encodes CASSPNPGNQPQHF.

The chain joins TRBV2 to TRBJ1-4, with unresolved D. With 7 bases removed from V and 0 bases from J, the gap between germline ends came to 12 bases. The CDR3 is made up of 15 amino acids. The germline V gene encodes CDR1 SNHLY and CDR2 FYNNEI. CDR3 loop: CASTRPGATNEKLFF. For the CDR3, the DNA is TGTGCCAGCACCCGACCGGGCGCAACTAATGAAAAACTGTTTTTT.

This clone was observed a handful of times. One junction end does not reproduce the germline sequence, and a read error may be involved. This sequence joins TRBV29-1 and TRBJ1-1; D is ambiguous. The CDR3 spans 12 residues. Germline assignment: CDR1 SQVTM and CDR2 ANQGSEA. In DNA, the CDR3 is TGCAGCGTTGTAACGGGGAACCCTGAAGCTTTCTTT. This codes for CSVVTGNPEAFF.

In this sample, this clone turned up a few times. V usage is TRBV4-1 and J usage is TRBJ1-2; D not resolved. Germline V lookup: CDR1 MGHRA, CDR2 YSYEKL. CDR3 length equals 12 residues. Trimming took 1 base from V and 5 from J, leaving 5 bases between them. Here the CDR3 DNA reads TGCGCCAGCAGCCAAGTAGAGTATGGCTACACCTTC. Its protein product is CASSQVEYGYTF.

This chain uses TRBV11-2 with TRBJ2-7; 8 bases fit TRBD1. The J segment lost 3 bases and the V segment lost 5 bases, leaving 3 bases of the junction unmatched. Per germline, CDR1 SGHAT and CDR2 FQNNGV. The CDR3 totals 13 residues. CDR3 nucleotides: TGTGCCAGCAGCCTGGACAGGGACTACGAGCAGTACTTC. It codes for CASSLDRDYEQYF.

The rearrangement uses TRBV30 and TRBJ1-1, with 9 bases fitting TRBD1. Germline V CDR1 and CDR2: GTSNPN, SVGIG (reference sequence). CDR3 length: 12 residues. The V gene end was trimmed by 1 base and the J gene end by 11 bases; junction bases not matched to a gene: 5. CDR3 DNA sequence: TGTGCCTGGAGTGCCGGGACAGGGTGGGCTTTCTTT. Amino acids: CAWSAGTGWAFF. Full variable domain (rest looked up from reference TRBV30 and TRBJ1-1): SQTIHQWPATLVQPVGSPLSLECTVEGTSNPNLYWYRQAAGRGLQLLFYSVGIGQISSEVPQNLSASRPQDRQFILSSKKLLLSDSGFYLCAWSAGTGWAFFGQGTRLTVV.

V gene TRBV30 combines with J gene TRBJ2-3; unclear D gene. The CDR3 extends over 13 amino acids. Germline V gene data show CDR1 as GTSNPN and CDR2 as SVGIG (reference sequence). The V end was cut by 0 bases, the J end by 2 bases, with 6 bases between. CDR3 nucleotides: TGTGCCTGGAGTGTCGGCTCCACAGATACGCAGTATTTT. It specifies CAWSVGSTDTQYF.

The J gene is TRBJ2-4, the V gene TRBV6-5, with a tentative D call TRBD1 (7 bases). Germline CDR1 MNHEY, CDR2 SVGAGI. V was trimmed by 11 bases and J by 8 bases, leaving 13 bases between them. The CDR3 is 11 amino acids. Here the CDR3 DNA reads TGTGCCGCAGGGGGGCTTGACATTCAGTACTTC. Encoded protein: CAAGGLDIQYF.

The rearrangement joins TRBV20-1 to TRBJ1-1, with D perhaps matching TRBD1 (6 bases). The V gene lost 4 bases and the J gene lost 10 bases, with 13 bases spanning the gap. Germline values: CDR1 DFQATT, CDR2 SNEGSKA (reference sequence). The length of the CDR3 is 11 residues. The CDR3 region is CSATKGVTAFF. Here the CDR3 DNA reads TGCAGTGCTACTAAGGGGGTGACAGCTTTCTTT.

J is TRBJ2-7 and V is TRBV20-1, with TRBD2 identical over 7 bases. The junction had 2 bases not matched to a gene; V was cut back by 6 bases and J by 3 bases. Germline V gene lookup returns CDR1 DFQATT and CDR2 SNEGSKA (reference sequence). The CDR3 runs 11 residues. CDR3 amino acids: CSAGGGYEQYF. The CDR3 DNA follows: TGCAGTGCGGGCGGGGGCTACGAGCAGTACTTC.

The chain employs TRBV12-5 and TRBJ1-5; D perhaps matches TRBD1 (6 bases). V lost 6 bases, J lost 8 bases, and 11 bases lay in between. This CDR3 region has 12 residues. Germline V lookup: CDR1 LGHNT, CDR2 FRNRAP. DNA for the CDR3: TGTGCTAGTGGGTTACCAGGGGAGCCCCAGCATTTT. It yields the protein CASGLPGEPQHF.

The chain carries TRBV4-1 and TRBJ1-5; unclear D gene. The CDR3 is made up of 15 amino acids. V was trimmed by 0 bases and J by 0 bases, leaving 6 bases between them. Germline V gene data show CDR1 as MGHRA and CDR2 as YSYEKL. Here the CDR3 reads CASSQEWDSNQPQHF. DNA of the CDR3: TGCGCCAGCAGCCAAGAGTGGGATAGCAATCAGCCCCAGCATTTT.

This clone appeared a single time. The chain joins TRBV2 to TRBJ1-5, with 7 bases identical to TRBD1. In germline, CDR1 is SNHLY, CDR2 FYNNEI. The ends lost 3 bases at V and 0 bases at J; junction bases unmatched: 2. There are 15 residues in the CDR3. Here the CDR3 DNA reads TGTGCCAGCAGTGAGGGACAGTTTAGCAATCAGCCCCAGCATTTT. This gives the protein CASSEGQFSNQPQHF.

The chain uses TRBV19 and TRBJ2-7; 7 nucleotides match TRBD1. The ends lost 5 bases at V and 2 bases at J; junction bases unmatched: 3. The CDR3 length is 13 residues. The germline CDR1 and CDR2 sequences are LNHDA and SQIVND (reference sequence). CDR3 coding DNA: TGTGCCAGTAGTTCTGACAGGGCCTACGAGCAGTACTTC. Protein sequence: CASSSDRAYEQYF.

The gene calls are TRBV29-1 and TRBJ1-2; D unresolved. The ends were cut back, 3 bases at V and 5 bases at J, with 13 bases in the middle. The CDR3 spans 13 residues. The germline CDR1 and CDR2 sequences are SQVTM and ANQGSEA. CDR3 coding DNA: TGCAGCGTTGAGGGCCAGGAGGATTATGGCTACACCTTC. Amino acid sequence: CSVEGQEDYGYTF.

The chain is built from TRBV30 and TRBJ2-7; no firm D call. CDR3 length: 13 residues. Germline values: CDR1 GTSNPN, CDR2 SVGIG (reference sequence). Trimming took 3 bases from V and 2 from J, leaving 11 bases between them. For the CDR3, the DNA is TGTGCCTGGAGCCACGAGTCAGCCTACGAGCAGTACTTC. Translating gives CAWSHESAYEQYF.

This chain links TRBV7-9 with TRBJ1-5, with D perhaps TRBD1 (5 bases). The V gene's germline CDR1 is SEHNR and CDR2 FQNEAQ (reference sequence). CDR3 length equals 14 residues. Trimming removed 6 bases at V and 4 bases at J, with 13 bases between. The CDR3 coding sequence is TGTGCCAGCAGTCTAGGGGTAGGTAATCAGCCCCAGCATTTT. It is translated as CASSLGVGNQPQHF.

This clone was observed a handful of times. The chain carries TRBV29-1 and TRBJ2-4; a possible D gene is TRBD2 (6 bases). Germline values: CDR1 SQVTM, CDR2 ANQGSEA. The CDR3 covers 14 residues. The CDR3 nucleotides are TGCCGGACTACGTTCATTCTAGCCAAAAACATTCAGTACTTC. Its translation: CRTTFILAKNIQYF. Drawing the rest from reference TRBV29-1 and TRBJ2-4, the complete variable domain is SAVISQKPSRDICQRGTSLTIQCQVDSQVTMMFWYRQQPGQSLTLIATANQGSEATYESGFVIDKFPISRPNLTFSTLTVSNMSPEDSSIYLCRTTFILAKNIQYFGAGTRLSVL.

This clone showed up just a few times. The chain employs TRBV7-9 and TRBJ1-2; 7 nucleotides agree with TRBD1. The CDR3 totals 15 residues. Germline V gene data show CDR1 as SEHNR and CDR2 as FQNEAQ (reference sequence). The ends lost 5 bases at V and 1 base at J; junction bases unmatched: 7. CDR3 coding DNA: TGTGCCAGCAGCCAGACAGGGCCTGGTAACTATGGCTACACCTTC. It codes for CASSQTGPGNYGYTF.

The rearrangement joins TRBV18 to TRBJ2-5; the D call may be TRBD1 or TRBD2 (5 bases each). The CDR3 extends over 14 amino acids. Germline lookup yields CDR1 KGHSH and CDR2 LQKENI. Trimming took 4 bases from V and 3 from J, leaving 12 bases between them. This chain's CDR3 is CASSHWDEKETQYF. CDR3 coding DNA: TGTGCCAGCTCACACTGGGACGAAAAAGAGACCCAGTACTTC.

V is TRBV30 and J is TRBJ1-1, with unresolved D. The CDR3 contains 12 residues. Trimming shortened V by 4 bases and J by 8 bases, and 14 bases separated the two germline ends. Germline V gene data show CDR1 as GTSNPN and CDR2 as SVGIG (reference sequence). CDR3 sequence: CAWKGPGLEAFF. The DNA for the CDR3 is TGTGCCTGGAAAGGACCCGGGCTAGAAGCTTTCTTT.